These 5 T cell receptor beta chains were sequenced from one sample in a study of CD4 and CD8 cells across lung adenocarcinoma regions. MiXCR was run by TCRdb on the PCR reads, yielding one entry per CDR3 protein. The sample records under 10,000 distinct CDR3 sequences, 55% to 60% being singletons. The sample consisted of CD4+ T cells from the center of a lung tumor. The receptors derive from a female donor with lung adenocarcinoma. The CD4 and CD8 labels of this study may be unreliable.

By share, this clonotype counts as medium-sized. The CDR3 region has the DNA TGTGCCAGCAGTAAACCAGCAACGGGAGGGTACCTCAATGAGCAGTTCTTC. Translating gives CASSKPATGGYLNEQFF. This chain links TRBV6-1 with TRBJ2-1, with TRBD2 identical over 8 bases. This CDR3 region has 17 residues. Germline trimming cut 5 bases from V and 6 bases from J; bases unmatched to any gene: 15. The V gene's germline CDR1 is MNHNS and CDR2 SASEGT.

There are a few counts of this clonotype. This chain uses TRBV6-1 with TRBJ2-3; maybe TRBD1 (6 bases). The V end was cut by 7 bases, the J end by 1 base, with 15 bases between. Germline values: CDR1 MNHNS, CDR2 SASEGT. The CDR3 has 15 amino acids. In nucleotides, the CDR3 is TGTGCCAGCACCCGAGGGGGAGCCCGCACAGATACGCAGTATTTT. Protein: CASTRGGARTDTQYF.

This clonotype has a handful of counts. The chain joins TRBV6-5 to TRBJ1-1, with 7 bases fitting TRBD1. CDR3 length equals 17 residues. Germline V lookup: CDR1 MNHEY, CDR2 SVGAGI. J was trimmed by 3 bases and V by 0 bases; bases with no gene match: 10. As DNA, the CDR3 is TGTGCCAGCAGTTACTCGTTAATCCAGGGGGTCGACACTGAAGCTTTCTTT. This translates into CASSYSLIQGVDTEAFF.

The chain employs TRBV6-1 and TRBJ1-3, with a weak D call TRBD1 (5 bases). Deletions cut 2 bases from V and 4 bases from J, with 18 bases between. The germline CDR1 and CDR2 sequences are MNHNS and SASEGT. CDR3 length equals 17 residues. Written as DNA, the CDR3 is TGTGCCAGCAGTGAACCCCTCTCCAGGGTGGGAGGAAACACCATATATTTT. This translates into CASSEPLSRVGGNTIYF.

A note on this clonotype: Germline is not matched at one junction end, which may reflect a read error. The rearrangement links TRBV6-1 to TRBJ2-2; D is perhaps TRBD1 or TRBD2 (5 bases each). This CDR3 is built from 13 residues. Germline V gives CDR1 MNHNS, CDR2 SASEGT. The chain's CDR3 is CASREQDTGALFF. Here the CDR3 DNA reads TGTGCCAGCAGGGAACAGGACACCGGGGCGCTGTTTTTT.